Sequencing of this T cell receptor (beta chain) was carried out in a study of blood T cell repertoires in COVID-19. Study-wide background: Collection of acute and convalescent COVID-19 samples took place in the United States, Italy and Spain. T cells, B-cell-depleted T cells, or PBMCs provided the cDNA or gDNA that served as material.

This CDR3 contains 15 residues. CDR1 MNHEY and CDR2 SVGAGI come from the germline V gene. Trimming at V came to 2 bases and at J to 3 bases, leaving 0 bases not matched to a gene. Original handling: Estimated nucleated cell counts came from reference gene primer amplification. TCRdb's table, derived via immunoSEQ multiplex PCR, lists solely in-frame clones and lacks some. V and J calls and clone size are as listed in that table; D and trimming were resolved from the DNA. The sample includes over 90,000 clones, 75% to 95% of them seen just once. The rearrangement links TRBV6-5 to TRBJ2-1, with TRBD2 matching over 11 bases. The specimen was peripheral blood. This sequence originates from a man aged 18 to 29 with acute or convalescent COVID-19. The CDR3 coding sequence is TGTGCCAGCAGTTACGGGACTAGCGGCTACAATGAGCAGTTCTTC. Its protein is CASSYGTSGYNEQFF.